A selection of T cell receptor beta chains follows, all from one sample in a study of T cell responses to AZD1222 COVID-19 vaccine. Clones were sequenced by immunoSEQ multiplex PCR, and TCRdb holds only the in-frame ones, with some missing. The table shows roughly 14,000 clones, with about nine tenths occurring only once. Specimen: peripheral blood, collected 28 days after the second AZD1222 dose. The receptors stem from an adult who received the AZD1222 COVID-19 vaccine. The conserved cysteine and the conserved F or W are not part of the CDR3 here.

cdr3_length: 15; j_call: TRBJ2-5; v_call: TRBV4-1; cdr3_aa: ASSQDLASGSRETQY
cdr3_length: 10; j_call: TRBJ1-2; v_call: TRBV30; cdr3_aa: ATSQGSYGYT
cdr3_length: 11; j_call: TRBJ2-3; v_call: TRBV24-1; cdr3_aa: ATSSGGTDTQY
cdr3_length: 12; j_call: TRBJ2-7; v_call: TRBV27; cdr3_aa: ASRQGQGIYEQY
cdr3_length: 12; j_call: TRBJ1-2; v_call: TRBV7-3; cdr3_aa: ASSTGQGEPDYT
cdr3_length: 12; j_call: TRBJ2-2; v_call: TRBV18; cdr3_aa: ASSPSGGSGELF
cdr3_length: 9; j_call: TRBJ1-3; v_call: TRBV12-5; cdr3_aa: ASGTGNTIY
cdr3_length: 12; j_call: TRBJ1-6; v_call: TRBV15; cdr3_aa: AISGTGTNSPLH
cdr3_length: 13; j_call: TRBJ1-1; v_call: TRBV6-5; cdr3_aa: ASRSGQGKRTEAF
cdr3_length: 12; j_call: TRBJ1-2; v_call: TRBV9; cdr3_aa: ASSTWTGGYGYT
cdr3_length: 12; j_call: TRBJ2-1; v_call: TRBV4-1; cdr3_aa: AILNRDRDNEQF
cdr3_length: 12; j_call: TRBJ1-2; v_call: TRBV7-2; cdr3_aa: ASSLGQGALGYT
cdr3_length: 14; j_call: TRBJ2-1; v_call: TRBV19; cdr3_aa: ASSIEGRGVNNEQF
cdr3_length: 13; j_call: TRBJ2-2; v_call: TRBV5-1; cdr3_aa: ASSDLGQGTGELF
cdr3_length: 11; j_call: TRBJ2-1; v_call: TRBV7-3; cdr3_aa: ASSLAVKDEQF
cdr3_length: 13; j_call: TRBJ2-1; v_call: TRBV6-5; cdr3_aa: ASPLGRGPYNEQF
cdr3_length: 13; j_call: TRBJ1-1; v_call: TRBV29-1; cdr3_aa: SVEDLGGSRTEAF
cdr3_length: 13; j_call: TRBJ2-5; v_call: TRBV28; cdr3_aa: AFLVWLAGEETQY
cdr3_length: 13; j_call: TRBJ2-7; v_call: TRBV4-1; cdr3_aa: ASSQDFGSRYEQY
cdr3_length: 9; j_call: TRBJ2-7; v_call: TRBV12-3/TRBV12-4; cdr3_aa: ASSLGRKQY
cdr3_length: 13; j_call: TRBJ2-3; v_call: TRBV28; cdr3_aa: ASSSLASNTDTQY
cdr3_length: 13; j_call: TRBJ1-1; v_call: TRBV19; cdr3_aa: ATPLIRGEDTEAF
cdr3_length: 14; j_call: TRBJ2-7; v_call: TRBV6-6; cdr3_aa: ASSPYGAGGLYEQY
cdr3_length: 11; j_call: TRBJ1-5; v_call: TRBV12-3/TRBV12-4; cdr3_aa: ASRAGVGQPQH